This TCR beta chain comes out of a study of blood T cell repertoires in COVID-19. CDR3 length: 13 amino acids. Germline-derived CDR1 and CDR2 are MNHEY and SMNVEV (reference sequence). Trimming removed 6 bases from V and 6 bases from J; junction bases left unmatched: 7. Only in-frame clones appear in the TCRdb table, and some are missing; sequencing was by immunoSEQ multiplex PCR. The sample includes 350,000 to 550,000 clones, roughly nine tenths of them seen just once. Sequencing input: PBMCs or T cells enriched from blood (not recorded which). This sequence was found in a young man who had recovered from COVID-19. This rearrangement joins TRBV27 to TRBJ1-2, with 7 bases identical to TRBD1. The chain's CDR3 is CASRRQGIDGYTF. In DNA, the CDR3 is TGTGCCAGCAGAAGACAGGGTATCGATGGCTACACCTTC.